These 17 T cell receptor beta chains share one sample of origin, sequenced in a study of T cell repertoires in cytomegalovirus infection (dated by TCRdb to between 2018 and 2021). TCRdb lists the instrument as Illumina HiSeq 1500. TCRdb's own reprocessing of the public reads used fastp at Q25 and MiXCR and kept productive beta chains. All rows with the same CDR3 protein become a single entry with the most common DNA and genes. Recorded for this sample are 450,000 to 550,000 distinct CDR3 sequences; approximately 15% of them occurred a single time. The ten largest clonotypes hold under 30% of the sample. Material for sequencing was CD8+ T cells from PBMCs. These receptors originate from a human donor in good health (CMV status not recorded). Some clones in this sample may be carry-over from other donors' samples.

This clonotype appeared a few times. The chain couples TRBV4-1 to TRBJ1-3; TRBD1 matches at 8 bases. CDR1 and CDR2 (germline): MGHRA, YSYEKL. The CDR3 is made up of 15 amino acids. J gave up 8 bases and V 0 bases, and 6 bases lay outside the gene matches. CDR3 DNA: TGCGCCAGCAGCCAAGAGTGGACAGGGAGGCACACCATATATTTT. It encodes CASSQEWTGRHTIYF.

The table lists this clonotype with a few counts. The chain has TRBV19 and TRBJ2-7, with D perhaps matching TRBD2 (6 bases). V dropped 5 bases and J dropped 3 bases, with 17 bases sitting between them. The CDR3 is made up of 15 amino acids. The germline V gene has CDR1 LNHDA and CDR2 SQIVND (reference sequence). The CDR3 reads CASSEAGPRYYEQYF. The CDR3 DNA follows: TGTGCCAGTAGTGAGGCGGGACCTAGGTACTACGAGCAGTACTTC.

This clonotype was seen at least ten times. The rearrangement links TRBV7-6 to TRBJ2-3, with TRBD1 identical over 10 bases. Germline V gene data show CDR1 as SGHVS and CDR2 as FNYEAQ. The CDR3 has 16 residues. V was pared by 5 bases and J by 2 bases, with 7 bases of the junction left unmatched. The CDR3 loop is CASSRGQGGATDTQYF. CDR3 DNA sequence: TGTGCCAGCAGCCGCGGACAGGGGGGGGCCACAGATACGCAGTATTTT. The entire variable domain, with the rest obtained from reference TRBV7-6 and TRBJ2-3, is as follows: GAGVSQSPRYKVTKRGQDVALRCDPISGHVSLYWYRQALGQGPEFLTYFNYEAQQDKSGLPNDRFSAERPEGSISTLTIQRTEQRDSAMYRCASSRGQGGATDTQYFGPGTRLTVL.

This clonotype was picked up many times. CDR3 loop: CASSQEGREDATQYF. CDR3 DNA: TGTGCCAGCAGCCAAGAAGGCAGAGAGGATGCGACCCAGTACTTC. The chain has TRBV4-2 and TRBJ2-5; D uncertain. Trimming stripped 0 bases from V and 7 bases from J, with 15 bases between. The CDR3 has 15 amino acids. The V gene's germline CDR1 is LGHNA and CDR2 YNFKEQ.

The chain carries TRBV11-2 and TRBJ2-2, with no clear D. The CDR3 extends over 11 amino acids. Between the trimmed V and J ends, which lost 5 bases and 8 bases, there was a span of 6 bases. Germline values: CDR1 SGHAT, CDR2 FQNNGV. The CDR3 DNA reads TGTGCCAGCAGCCCTCGGGGGGAGCTGTTTTTT. It encodes CASSPRGELFF.

This clonotype was recorded many times. The rearrangement joins TRBV27 to TRBJ2-7; TRBD1 aligns across 7 bases. The junction had 2 bases not matched to a gene; V was cut back by 2 bases and J by 1 base. This CDR3 has 14 amino acids. Per germline, CDR1 MNHEY and CDR2 SMNVEV (reference sequence). CDR3 in DNA: TGTGCCAGCAGTTTAACAGGGGCATCCTACGAGCAGTACTTC. Translated: CASSLTGASYEQYF.

This clonotype was counted many times. V is TRBV4-1 and J is TRBJ2-7, with a tentative D call TRBD1 (6 bases). The ends were cut back, 0 bases at V and 7 bases at J, with 16 bases in the middle. Germline assignment: CDR1 MGHRA and CDR2 YSYEKL. The CDR3 has 15 residues. The CDR3 sequence is CASSQEEDRLREQYF. CDR3 coding DNA: TGCGCCAGCAGCCAAGAGGAGGACAGACTACGAGAGCAGTACTTC.

This clonotype was seen many times. V is TRBV6-2 or TRBV6-3 and J is TRBJ1-1; D is unclear. The V gene lost 5 bases and the J gene lost 2 bases, with 9 bases spanning the gap. Germline V gene sequence: CDR1 MNHEY, CDR2 SVGEGT. This CDR3 region has 13 residues. CDR3: CASSLGFNTEAFF. In DNA form, the CDR3 reads TGTGCCAGCAGTCTTGGATTTAACACTGAAGCTTTCTTT.

This clonotype turned up a few times. J is TRBJ2-3 and V is TRBV23-1, with a possible D match to TRBD2 (5 bases). TRBV23-1 is marked as an open reading frame, function uncertain. V was trimmed by 7 bases and J by 5 bases, leaving 22 bases between them. This CDR3 is 16 amino acids long. The CDR3 DNA follows: TGCGCCAGCAACCAAGCCCAAGGAAGTGGGAGAGATACGCAGTATTTT. This codes for CASNQAQGSGRDTQYF.

This clonotype was detected ten times or more. This chain joins TRBV19 and TRBJ1-6; possible D gene TRBD1, 6 bases. Trimming removed 5 bases from V and 7 bases from J, with 12 bases in between. The CDR3 runs 14 residues. Germline-derived CDR1 and CDR2 are LNHDA and SQIVND (reference sequence). CDR3 DNA sequence: TGTGCCAGTAGTTCTACAGGGAACAATTCACCCCTCCACTTT. Protein product: CASSSTGNNSPLHF.

This clonotype was observed once. A much more abundant neighbour one base away suggests this may be a read error. A read error is likely, as this CDR3 ends without the conserved phenylalanine or tryptophan. The rearrangement links TRBV11-2 to TRBJ2-1; a possible D gene is TRBD2 (5 bases). The V end lost 7 bases, the J end lost 1 base, and 17 bases lay between the germline ends. There are 16 residues in the CDR3. CDR1 and CDR2 (germline): SGHAT, FQNNGV. CDR3 bases: TGTGCCAGCATGTCCTTCGATAGCGAGTCCTACAATGAGCAGTTCATC. It encodes CASMSFDSESYNEQFI.

At least ten counts were recorded for this clonotype. The chain has TRBV7-2 and TRBJ1-5; D might be TRBD1 (5 bases). V gave up 2 bases and J gave up 2 bases, with 10 bases separating them. The CDR3 runs 15 residues. CDR1 and CDR2 from the germline V gene are SGHTA and FQGNSA. The CDR3 coding sequence is TGTGCCAGCAGCTTATCGGGGCCAGGCAATCAGCCCCAGCATTTT. Translating gives CASSLSGPGNQPQHF.

This clonotype was observed at least ten times. The rearrangement joins TRBV7-3 to TRBJ2-5; TRBD2 might be the D (5 bases). CDR3 length: 13 residues. The V end was cut by 6 bases, the J end by 2 bases, with 10 bases between. Germline V gene lookup returns CDR1 SGHTA and CDR2 FQGTGA. The CDR3 is CASRSSGQETQYF. As DNA, the CDR3 is TGTGCCAGCAGGTCGTCGGGGCAAGAGACCCAGTACTTC. Full variable domain (outside the CDR3, taken from reference TRBV7-3 and TRBJ2-5): GAGVSQTPSNKVTEKGKYVELRCDPISGHTALYWYRQSLGQGPEFLIYFQGTGAADDSGLPNDRFFAVRPEGSVSTLKIQRTERGDSAVYLCASRSSGQETQYFGPGTRLLVL.

This chain joins TRBV5-5 and TRBJ2-5; possible D gene TRBD2, 6 bases. CDR3 length equals 16 residues. CDR1 and CDR2 (germline): SGHKS, YYEKEE (reference sequence). The V end was cut by 3 bases, the J end by 2 bases, with 17 bases between. The CDR3 sequence: CASSWGGYGQQETQYF. DNA for the CDR3: TGTGCCAGCAGCTGGGGAGGATACGGACAACAAGAGACCCAGTACTTC.

V is TRBV5-5 and J is TRBJ2-2; 8 nucleotides line up with TRBD2. Germline V gene data show CDR1 as SGHKS and CDR2 as YYEKEE (reference sequence). Unmatched junction bases numbered 10, after V lost 1 base and J lost 2 bases. This CDR3 region has 18 residues. CDR3 nucleotides: TGTGCCAGCAGCTTGACTAGCGGTACTTTACTTAACACCGGGGAGCTGTTTTTT. Its translation: CASSLTSGTLLNTGELFF.

This clonotype was counted many times. This chain joins TRBV11-2 and TRBJ2-5; D gene ambiguous. CDR3 length: 15 amino acids. Germline CDR1 is SGHAT and CDR2 is FQNNGV. The V and J ends lost 0 bases and 2 bases respectively, with 10 bases between them. The CDR3 nucleotides read TGTGCCAGCAGCTTAGATTGGAGCGCTCAAGAGACCCAGTACTTC. It specifies CASSLDWSAQETQYF. Variable domain in full (rest from reference TRBV11-2 and TRBJ2-5): EAGVAQSPRYKIIEKRQSVAFWCNPISGHATLYWYQQILGQGPKLLIQFQNNGVVDDSQLPKDRFSAERLKGVDSTLKIQPAKLEDSAVYLCASSLDWSAQETQYFGPGTRLLVL.

The table lists this clonotype with many counts. The chain links TRBV5-4 to TRBJ2-2; D is ambiguous. Germline lookup yields CDR1 SGHNT and CDR2 YYREEE (reference sequence). The CDR3 spans 16 residues. Trimming removed 0 bases at V and 5 bases at J, with 14 bases between. The CDR3 nucleotides read TGTGCCAGCAGCTTGGGGTTGCAGGATAAAACCGGGGAGCTGTTTTTT. It translates to CASSLGLQDKTGELFF.